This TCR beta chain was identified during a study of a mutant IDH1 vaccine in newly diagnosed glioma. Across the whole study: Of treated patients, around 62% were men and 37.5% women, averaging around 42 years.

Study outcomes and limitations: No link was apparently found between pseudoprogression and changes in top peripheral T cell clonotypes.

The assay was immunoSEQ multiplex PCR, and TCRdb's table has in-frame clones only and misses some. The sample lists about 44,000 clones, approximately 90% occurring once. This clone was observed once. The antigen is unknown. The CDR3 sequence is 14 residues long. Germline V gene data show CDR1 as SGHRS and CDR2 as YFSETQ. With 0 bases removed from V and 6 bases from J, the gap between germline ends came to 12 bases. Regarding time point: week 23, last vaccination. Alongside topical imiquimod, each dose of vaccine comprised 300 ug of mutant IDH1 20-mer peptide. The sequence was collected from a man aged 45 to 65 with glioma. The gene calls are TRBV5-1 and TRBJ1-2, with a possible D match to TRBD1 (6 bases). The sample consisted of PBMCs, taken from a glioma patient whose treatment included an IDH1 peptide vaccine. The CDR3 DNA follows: TGCGCCAGCAGCTTGGACTCAGGGGTGAATGGCTACACCTTC. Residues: CASSLDSGVNGYTF. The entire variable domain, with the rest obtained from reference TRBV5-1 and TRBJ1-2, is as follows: KAGVTQTPRYLIKTRGQQVTLSCSPISGHRSVSWYQQTPGQGLQFLFEYFSETQRNKGNFPGRFSGRQFSNSRSEMNVSTLELGDSALYLCASSLDSGVNGYTFGSGTRLTVV.